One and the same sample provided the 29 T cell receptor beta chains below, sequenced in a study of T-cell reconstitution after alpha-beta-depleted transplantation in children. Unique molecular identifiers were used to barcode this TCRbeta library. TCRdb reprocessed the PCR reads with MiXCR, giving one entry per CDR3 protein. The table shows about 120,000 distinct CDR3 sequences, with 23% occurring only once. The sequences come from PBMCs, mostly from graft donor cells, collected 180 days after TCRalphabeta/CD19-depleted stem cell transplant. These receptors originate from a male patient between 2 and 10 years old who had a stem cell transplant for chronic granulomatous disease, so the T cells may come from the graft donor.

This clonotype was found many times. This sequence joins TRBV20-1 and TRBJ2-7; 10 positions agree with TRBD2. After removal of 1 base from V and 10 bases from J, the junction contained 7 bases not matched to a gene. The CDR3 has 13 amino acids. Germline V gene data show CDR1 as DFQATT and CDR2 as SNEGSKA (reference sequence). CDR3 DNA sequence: TGCAGTGCTAGAGGGGCTAGCGGGGGTTTCCAGTACTTC. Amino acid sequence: CSARGASGGFQYF.

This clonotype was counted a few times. CDR3 coding DNA: TGCAGCGTTGTAGCCACAGGGGGCGAGCAGTACTTC. It is translated as CSVVATGGEQYF. The chain has TRBV29-1 and TRBJ2-7; 8 positions match TRBD1. Germline CDR1 and CDR2: SQVTM and ANQGSEA. CDR3 length: 12 amino acids. J lost 6 bases, V lost 4 bases, and 5 bases had no gene match.

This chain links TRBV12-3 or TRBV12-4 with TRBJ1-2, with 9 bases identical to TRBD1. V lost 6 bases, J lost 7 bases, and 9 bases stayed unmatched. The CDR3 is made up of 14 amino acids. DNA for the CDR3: TGTGCCAGCAGGGGCGACAGGGGGGACTCTGGCTACACCTTC. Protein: CASRGDRGDSGYTF.

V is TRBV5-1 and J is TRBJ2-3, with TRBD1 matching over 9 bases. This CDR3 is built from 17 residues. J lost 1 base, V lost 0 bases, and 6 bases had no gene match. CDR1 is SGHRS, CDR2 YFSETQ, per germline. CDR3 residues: CASSLGLGDRGTDTQYF. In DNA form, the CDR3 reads TGCGCCAGCAGCTTGGGCTTGGGGGACAGGGGCACAGATACGCAGTATTTT.

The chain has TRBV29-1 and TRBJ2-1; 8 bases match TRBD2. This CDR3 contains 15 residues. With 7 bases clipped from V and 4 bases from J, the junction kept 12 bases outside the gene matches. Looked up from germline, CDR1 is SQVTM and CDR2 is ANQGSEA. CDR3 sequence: CSALPTSGNYNEQFF. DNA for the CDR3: TGCAGCGCCCTGCCCACTAGCGGTAATTACAATGAGCAGTTCTTC.

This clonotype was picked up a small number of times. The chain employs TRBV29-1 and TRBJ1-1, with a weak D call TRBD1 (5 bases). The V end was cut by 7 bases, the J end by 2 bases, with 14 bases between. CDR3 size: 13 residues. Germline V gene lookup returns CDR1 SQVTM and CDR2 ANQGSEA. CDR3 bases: TGCAGCGCCGAGGAGGGGTTTAACACTGAAGCTTTCTTT. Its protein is CSAEEGFNTEAFF.

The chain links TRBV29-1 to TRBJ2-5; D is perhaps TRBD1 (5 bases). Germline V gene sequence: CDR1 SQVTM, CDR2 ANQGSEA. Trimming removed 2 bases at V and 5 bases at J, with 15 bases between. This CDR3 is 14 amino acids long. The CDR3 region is CSVERWGPRETQYF. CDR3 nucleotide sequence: TGCAGCGTTGAAAGGTGGGGCCCAAGGGAGACCCAGTACTTC.

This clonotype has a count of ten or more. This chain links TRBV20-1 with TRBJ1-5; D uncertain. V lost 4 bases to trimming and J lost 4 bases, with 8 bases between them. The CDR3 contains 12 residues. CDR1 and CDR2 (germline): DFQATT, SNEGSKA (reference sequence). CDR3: CSANSPNQPQHF. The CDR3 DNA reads TGCAGTGCTAATTCGCCTAATCAGCCCCAGCATTTT.

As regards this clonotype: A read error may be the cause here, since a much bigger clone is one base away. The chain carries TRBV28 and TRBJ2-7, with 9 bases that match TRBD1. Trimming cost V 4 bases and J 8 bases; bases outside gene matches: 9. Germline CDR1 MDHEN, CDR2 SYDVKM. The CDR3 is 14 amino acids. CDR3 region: CASSYPGQGYQQYF. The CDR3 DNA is TGTGCCAGCAGTTACCCGGGACAGGGATACCAGCAGTACTTC.

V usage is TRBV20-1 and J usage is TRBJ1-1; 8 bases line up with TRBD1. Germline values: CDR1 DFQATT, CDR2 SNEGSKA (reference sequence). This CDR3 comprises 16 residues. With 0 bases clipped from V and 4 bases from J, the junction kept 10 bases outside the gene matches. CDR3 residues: CSARETGATGGTEAFF. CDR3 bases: TGCAGTGCTAGAGAGACAGGGGCTACCGGAGGCACTGAAGCTTTCTTT.

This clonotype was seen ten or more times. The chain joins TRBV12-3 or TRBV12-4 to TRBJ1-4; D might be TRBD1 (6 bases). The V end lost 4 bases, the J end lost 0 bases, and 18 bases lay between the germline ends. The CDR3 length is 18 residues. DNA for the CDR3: TGTGCCAGCAGTTCTACCCACAGGGTTAGTGCAACTAATGAAAAACTGTTTTTT. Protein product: CASSSTHRVSATNEKLFF.

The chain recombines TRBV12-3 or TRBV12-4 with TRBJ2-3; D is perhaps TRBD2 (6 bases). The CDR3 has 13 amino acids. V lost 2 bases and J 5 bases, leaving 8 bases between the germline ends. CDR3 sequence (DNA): TGTGCCAGCAGTTTACAGGGAGGAGATACGCAGTATTTT. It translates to CASSLQGGDTQYF.

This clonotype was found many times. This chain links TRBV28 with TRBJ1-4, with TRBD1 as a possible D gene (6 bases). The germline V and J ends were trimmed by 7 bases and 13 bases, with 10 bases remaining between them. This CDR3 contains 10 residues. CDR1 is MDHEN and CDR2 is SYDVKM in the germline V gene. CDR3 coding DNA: TGTGCCAGCAAAGACAGGATACTGTTTTTT. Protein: CASKDRILFF. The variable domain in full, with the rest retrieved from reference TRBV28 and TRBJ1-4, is DVKVTQSSRYLVKRTGEKVFLECVQDMDHENMFWYRQDPGLGLRLIYFSYDVKMKEKGDIPEGYSVSREKKERFSLILESASTNQTSMYLCASKDRILFFGSGTQLSVL.

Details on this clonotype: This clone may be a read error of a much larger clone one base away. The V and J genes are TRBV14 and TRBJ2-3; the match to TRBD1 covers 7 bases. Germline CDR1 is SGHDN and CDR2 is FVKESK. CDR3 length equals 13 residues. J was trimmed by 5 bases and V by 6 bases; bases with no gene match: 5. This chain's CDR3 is CASRPQGRDTQYF. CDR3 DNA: TGTGCCAGCAGACCACAGGGGAGAGATACGCAGTATTTT.

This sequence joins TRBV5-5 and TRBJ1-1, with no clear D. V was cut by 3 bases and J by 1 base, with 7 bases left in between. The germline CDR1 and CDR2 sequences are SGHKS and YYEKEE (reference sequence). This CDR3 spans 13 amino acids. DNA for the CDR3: TGTGCCAGCAGCTGGTTGTCGAACACTGAAGCTTTCTTT. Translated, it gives CASSWLSNTEAFF.

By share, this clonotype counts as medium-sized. The CDR3 DNA is TGCAGTGCTAGGGAGGACAGAGACTACAATGAGCAGTTCTTC. Amino acid sequence: CSAREDRDYNEQFF. The V and J genes are TRBV20-1 and TRBJ2-1, with D perhaps matching TRBD1 (6 bases). V lost 3 bases to trimming and J lost 3 bases, with 12 bases between them. The CDR3 covers 14 residues. The germline V gene encodes CDR1 DFQATT and CDR2 SNEGSKA (reference sequence).

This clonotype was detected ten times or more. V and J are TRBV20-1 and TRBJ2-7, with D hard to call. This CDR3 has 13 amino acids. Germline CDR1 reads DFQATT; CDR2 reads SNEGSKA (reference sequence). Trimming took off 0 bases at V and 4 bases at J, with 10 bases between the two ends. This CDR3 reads CSARDGTKYEQYF. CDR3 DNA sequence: TGCAGTGCTAGAGATGGAACCAAGTACGAGCAGTACTTC.

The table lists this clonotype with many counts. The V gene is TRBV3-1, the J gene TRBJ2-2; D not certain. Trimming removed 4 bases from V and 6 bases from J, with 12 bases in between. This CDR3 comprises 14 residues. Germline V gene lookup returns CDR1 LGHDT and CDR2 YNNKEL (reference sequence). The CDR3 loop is CASSLGPAAGELFF. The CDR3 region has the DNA TGTGCCAGCAGCCTTGGGCCCGCTGCCGGGGAGCTGTTTTTT.

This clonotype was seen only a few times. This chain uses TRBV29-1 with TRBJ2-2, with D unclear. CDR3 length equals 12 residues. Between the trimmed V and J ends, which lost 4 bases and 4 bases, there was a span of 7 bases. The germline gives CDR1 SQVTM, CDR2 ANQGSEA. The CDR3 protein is CSVGRSTGELFF. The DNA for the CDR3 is TGCAGCGTTGGCAGGTCCACCGGGGAGCTGTTTTTT.

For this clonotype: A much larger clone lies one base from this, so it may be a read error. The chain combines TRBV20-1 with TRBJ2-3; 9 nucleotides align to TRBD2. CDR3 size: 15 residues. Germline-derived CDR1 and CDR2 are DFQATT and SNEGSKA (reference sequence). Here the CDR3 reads CGARHSGSDADTQYF. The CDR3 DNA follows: TGCGGTGCTAGACATAGCGGGAGTGACGCAGATACGCAGTATTTT.

This CDR3 is CASGRTSPYNEQFF. DNA for the CDR3: TGTGCCAGCGGACGGACTAGTCCCTACAATGAGCAGTTCTTC. The J gene is TRBJ2-1, the V gene TRBV5-6; 7 nucleotides align to TRBD2. J was trimmed by 2 bases and V by 7 bases; bases with no gene match: 6. This CDR3 has 14 residues. The germline V gene has CDR1 SGHDT and CDR2 YYEEEE.

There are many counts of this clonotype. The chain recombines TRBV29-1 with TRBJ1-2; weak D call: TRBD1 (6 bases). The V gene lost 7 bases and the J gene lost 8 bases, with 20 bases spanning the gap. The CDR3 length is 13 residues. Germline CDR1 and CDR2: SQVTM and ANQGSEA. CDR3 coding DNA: TGCAGCGCCGAAGACAGGAGCTTAAAAGGCTACACCTTC. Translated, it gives CSAEDRSLKGYTF.

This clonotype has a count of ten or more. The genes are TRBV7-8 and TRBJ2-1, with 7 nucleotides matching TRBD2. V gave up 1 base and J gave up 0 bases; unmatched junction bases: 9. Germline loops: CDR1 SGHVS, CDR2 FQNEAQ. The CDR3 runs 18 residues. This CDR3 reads CASSLDPRGRVSYNEQFF. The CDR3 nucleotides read TGTGCCAGCAGCTTAGACCCCCGCGGGAGAGTCTCCTACAATGAGCAGTTCTTC.

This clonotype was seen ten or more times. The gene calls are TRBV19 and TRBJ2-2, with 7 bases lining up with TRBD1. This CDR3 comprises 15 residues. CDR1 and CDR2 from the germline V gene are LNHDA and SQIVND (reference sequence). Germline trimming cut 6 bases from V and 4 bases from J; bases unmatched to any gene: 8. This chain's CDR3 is CASRHGTELTGELFF. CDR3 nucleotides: TGTGCCAGTAGGCACGGGACAGAACTCACCGGGGAGCTGTTTTTT.

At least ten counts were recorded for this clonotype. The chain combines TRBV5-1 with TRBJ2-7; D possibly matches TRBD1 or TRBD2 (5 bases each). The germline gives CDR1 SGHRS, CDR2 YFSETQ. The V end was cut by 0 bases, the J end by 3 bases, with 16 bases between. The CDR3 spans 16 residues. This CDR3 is CASSLAWDPKGYEQYF. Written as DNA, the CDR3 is TGCGCCAGCAGCTTGGCCTGGGACCCGAAGGGCTACGAGCAGTACTTC.

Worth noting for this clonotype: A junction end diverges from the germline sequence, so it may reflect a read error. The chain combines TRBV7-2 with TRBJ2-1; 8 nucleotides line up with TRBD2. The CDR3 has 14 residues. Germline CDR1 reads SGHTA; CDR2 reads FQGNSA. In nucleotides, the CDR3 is TGTGCCAGCAGGTTAGCGGGAAGTACCGATGAGCAGTTCTTC. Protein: CASRLAGSTDEQFF.

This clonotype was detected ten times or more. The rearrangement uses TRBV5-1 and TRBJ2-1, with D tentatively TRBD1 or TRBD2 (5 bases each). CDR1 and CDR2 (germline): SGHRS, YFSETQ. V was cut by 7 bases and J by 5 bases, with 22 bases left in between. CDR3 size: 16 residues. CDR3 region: CASLEGVAGGHNEQFF. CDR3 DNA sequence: TGCGCCAGCTTGGAAGGGGTTGCGGGCGGGCACAATGAGCAGTTCTTC. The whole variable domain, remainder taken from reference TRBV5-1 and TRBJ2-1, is KAGVTQTPRYLIKTRGQQVTLSCSPISGHRSVSWYQQTPGQGLQFLFEYFSETQRNKGNFPGRFSGRQFSNSRSEMNVSTLELGDSALYLCASLEGVAGGHNEQFFGPGTRLTVL.

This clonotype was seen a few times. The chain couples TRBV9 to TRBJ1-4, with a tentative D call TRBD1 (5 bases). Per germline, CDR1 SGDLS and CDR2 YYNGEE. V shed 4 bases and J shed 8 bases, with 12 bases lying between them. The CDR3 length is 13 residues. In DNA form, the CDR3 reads TGTGCCAGCAGCATCGAGGGGCCGGAAAAACTGTTTTTT. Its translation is CASSIEGPEKLFF.

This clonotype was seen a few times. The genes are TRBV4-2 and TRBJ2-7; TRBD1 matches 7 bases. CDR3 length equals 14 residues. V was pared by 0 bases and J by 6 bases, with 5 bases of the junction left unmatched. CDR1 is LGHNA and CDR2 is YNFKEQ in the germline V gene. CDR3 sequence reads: CASSQDRGIIEQYF. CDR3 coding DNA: TGTGCCAGCAGCCAAGACAGGGGGATAATCGAGCAGTACTTC.